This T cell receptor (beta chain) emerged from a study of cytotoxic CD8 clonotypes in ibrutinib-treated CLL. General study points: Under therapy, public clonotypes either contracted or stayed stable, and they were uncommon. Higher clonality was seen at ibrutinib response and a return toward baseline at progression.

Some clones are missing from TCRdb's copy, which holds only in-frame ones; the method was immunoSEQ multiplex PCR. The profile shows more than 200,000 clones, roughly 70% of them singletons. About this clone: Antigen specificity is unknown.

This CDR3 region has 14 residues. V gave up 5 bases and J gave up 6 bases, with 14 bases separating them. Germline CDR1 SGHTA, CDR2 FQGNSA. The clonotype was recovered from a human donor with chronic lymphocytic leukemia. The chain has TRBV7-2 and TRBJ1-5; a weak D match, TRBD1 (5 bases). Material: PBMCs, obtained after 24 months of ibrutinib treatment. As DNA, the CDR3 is TGTGCCAGCAGCCTTACAGGATATGCTCAGCCCCAGCATTTT. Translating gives CASSLTGYAQPQHF.